This T cell receptor (beta chain) was identified in a study of blood T cell repertoires in COVID-19. The data were produced by immunoSEQ multiplex PCR, yet TCRdb's version contains in-frame clones alone and is incomplete. The sample records fewer than 500,000 clones, approximately 90% being singletons. V was clipped by 6 bases and J by 3 bases, with 17 bases between them. Germline assignment: CDR1 MDHEN and CDR2 SYDVKM. CDR3 length: 15 amino acids. The TCR sequence derives from a woman aged 30 to 39 with acute or convalescent COVID-19. The specimen sequenced was peripheral blood. J is TRBJ1-1 and V is TRBV28, with D unclear. CDR3 protein: CASSPPSTEYTEAFF. The CDR3 DNA sequence: TGTGCCAGCAGCCCGCCTTCGACTGAATACACTGAAGCTTTCTTT.